This record concerns one TCR beta chain sequence. These data come from a study of cytomegalovirus exposure and HLA in healthy donors. Across the whole study: The roughly 670 first-cohort repertoires and the roughly 130 validation repertoires shared the same platform, a later analysis reported.

Generated by immunoSEQ multiplex PCR, the TCRdb table keeps only in-frame clones and is missing some. The sample shows some 260,000 clones, 90% of them seen only once. The CDR3 runs 12 residues. Trimming shortened V by 4 bases and J by 7 bases, and 14 bases separated the two germline ends. Germline CDR1 reads SQVTM; CDR2 reads ANQGSEA. The clonotype comes from a woman aged 25 to 39 in good health and CMV-seronegative. The rearrangement links TRBV29-1 to TRBJ2-7; tentative D call: TRBD1 (7 bases). Sequencing used PBMCs. This CDR3 is CSVVEGAGEQYF. CDR3 DNA sequence: TGCAGCGTTGTGGAGGGGGCGGGGGAGCAGTACTTC.